The present T cell receptor beta chain was sequenced within a study of cytomegalovirus exposure and HLA in healthy donors. V lost 2 bases to trimming and J lost 5 bases; unmatched junction nucleotides: 7. Germline values: CDR1 SGHTA, CDR2 FQGNSA. This CDR3 contains 15 residues. Whole-study results and caveats: CMV serostatus was the only recorded immune exposure for donors. Productive status was seen about 90% or about 30% of the time for most TCR beta V segments in an earlier analysis. Among TCR beta chains, those listed as cytomegalovirus-associated numbered roughly 150. Later analysis indicated greater clonal expansion among HLA-associated TCR beta chains than among equally common other chains.

60 Vbeta and 13 Jbeta primers were used in PCR. Repertoires were generated with immunoSEQ multiplex PCR, while TCRdb's copy carries only in-frame clones and drops some. The sample records more than 80,000 clones, over 70% being singletons. Remarks on this clone: Its antigen is not known.

The TCR comes from a man younger than 30 in good health and CMV-seropositive. The chain recombines TRBV7-2 with TRBJ2-5; 8 nucleotides agree with TRBD2. Sequenced: PBMCs. The CDR3, as DNA: TGTGCCAGCAGCTTAATCGGGAGGGCAAGGGAGACCCAGTACTTC. This sequence encodes CASSLIGRARETQYF.